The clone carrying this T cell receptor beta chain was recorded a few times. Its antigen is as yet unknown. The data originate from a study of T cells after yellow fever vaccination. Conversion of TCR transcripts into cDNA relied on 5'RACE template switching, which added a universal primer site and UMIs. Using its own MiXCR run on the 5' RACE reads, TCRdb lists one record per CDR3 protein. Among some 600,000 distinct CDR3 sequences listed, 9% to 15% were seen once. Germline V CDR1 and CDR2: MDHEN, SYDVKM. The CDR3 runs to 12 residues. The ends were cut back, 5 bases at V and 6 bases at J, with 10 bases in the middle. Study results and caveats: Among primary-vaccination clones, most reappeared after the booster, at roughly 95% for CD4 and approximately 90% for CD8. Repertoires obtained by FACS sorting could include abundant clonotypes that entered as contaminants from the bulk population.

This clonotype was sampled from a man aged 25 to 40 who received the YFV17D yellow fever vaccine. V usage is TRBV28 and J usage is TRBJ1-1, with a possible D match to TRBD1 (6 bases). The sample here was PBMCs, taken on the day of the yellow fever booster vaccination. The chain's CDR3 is CASSQQGPEAFF. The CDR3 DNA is TGTGCCAGCAGTCAACAGGGCCCTGAAGCTTTCTTT.